Listed here are 15 T cell receptor beta chains from one sample, sequenced in a study of T cells in Graves' hyperthyroidism and ophthalmopathy. Using RNA transcripts as the source, TCR beta CDR3 regions were amplified. HTBI primers were employed in a first-round RT-PCR of the TCR CDR3. TCRdb analysed the multiplex PCR reads with MiXCR anew, one entry per CDR3 protein. The sample carries 750,000 to 900,000 distinct CDR3 sequences, 35% to 40% recorded once. Sequencing input: blood. The receptors here all came from a man aged 18 to 35 with Graves' hyperthyroidism.

The J gene is TRBJ1-5, the V gene TRBV10-2, with 7 bases identical to TRBD1. CDR1 WSHSY and CDR2 SAAADI come from the germline V gene. The V gene end was trimmed by 2 bases and the J gene end by 2 bases; junction bases not matched to a gene: 9. The CDR3 runs to 17 residues. The CDR3 nucleotides read TGCGCCAGCAGTGAGGAGCAGGGGGTTGTTGGCAATCAGCCCCAGCATTTT. Protein product: CASSEEQGVVGNQPQHF.

This chain connects TRBV10-3 to TRBJ2-7; the D gene is possibly TRBD2 (6 bases). Germline CDR1 is ENHRY and CDR2 is SYGVKD. V lost 1 base and J lost 2, with 12 bases in between. This CDR3 contains 15 residues. The CDR3 protein is CAISELEGSTYEQYF. CDR3 nucleotides: TGTGCCATCAGTGAGTTGGAGGGCAGTACCTACGAGCAGTACTTC.

Many counts were recorded for this clonotype. This chain's CDR3 is CASSEGVLYGYTF. CDR3 DNA: TGCGCCAGCAGCGAAGGGGTGCTCTATGGCTACACCTTC. This chain joins TRBV5-1 and TRBJ1-2; a weak D match, TRBD1 (5 bases). The CDR3 sequence is 13 residues long. Per germline, CDR1 SGHRS and CDR2 YFSETQ. The germline V and J ends were trimmed by 4 bases and 4 bases, with 11 bases remaining between them.

The sample holds many counts of this clonotype. The V and J genes are TRBV15 and TRBJ2-7, with no clear D. Germline values: CDR1 LNHNV, CDR2 YYDKDF (reference sequence). The CDR3 has 13 amino acids. Trimming took off 0 bases at V and 1 base at J, with 4 bases between the two ends. CDR3 residues: CATSRDLSYEQYF. CDR3 nucleotide sequence: TGTGCCACCAGCAGAGATCTGTCCTACGAGCAGTACTTC.

V and J are TRBV12-3 or TRBV12-4 and TRBJ1-1; D may be TRBD1 (6 bases). The CDR3 contains 13 residues. Deletions cut 3 bases from V and 7 bases from J, with 12 bases between. CDR3 in amino acids: CASSFHTGLEAFF. In DNA form, the CDR3 reads TGTGCCAGCAGTTTTCACACAGGGCTTGAAGCTTTCTTT.

The chain carries TRBV5-1 and TRBJ1-2; 9 bases match TRBD1. CDR1 and CDR2 (germline): SGHRS, YFSETQ. Losses at the gene ends were 4 bases for V and 3 bases for J; bases not matched to a gene: 10. The CDR3 consists of 16 residues. CDR3 nucleotide sequence: TGCGCCAGCAGCGCCGAACAGGGGGCGTTGGACTATGGCTACACCTTC. It codes for CASSAEQGALDYGYTF.

The J gene is TRBJ1-5, the V gene TRBV5-8, with D maybe TRBD1 (5 bases). The CDR3 contains 13 residues. Trimming stripped 2 bases from V and 8 bases from J, with 11 bases between. From germline, CDR1 is SGHTS and CDR2 YDEGEE. As DNA, the CDR3 is TGTGCCAGCAGCTTAAGGGACCGCAAGCCCCAGCATTTT. This codes for CASSLRDRKPQHF.

The CDR3 region has the DNA TGTGCCAGCAGTGAAGCGGGTCCCACAGGGCATGGCTACACCTTC. Translation: CASSEAGPTGHGYTF. V is TRBV2 and J is TRBJ1-2, with D possibly TRBD1 on 6 matching bases. Trimming cost V 0 bases and J 6 bases, with 14 bases left between them. The CDR3 loop spans 15 amino acids. Per the germline V gene, CDR1 is SNHLY and CDR2 is FYNNEI.

Of note for this clonotype: Since the CDR3 does not end with the conserved phenylalanine or tryptophan, this likely comes from a read error. CDR3: CASSLEKGSYEQYL. The CDR3 nucleotides read TGTGCCAGCAGCTTAGAAAAAGGATCCTACGAGCAGTACCTC. V and J are TRBV7-8 and TRBJ2-7; no firm D call. V gave up 1 base and J gave up 1 base, with 8 bases separating them. From germline, CDR1 is SGHVS and CDR2 FQNEAQ. This CDR3 has 14 amino acids.

The V gene is TRBV29-1, the J gene TRBJ1-5; D perhaps matches TRBD1 (6 bases). The germline gives CDR1 SQVTM, CDR2 ANQGSEA. This CDR3 region has 13 residues. In nucleotides, the CDR3 is TGCAGTTACTCCACAGGGAGCGGTCAGCCCCAGCATTTT. Encoded protein: CSYSTGSGQPQHF. The full variable domain, in which reference TRBV29-1 and TRBJ1-5 provide the parts outside the CDR3, is SAVISQKPSRDICQRGTSLTIQCQVDSQVTMMFWYRQQPGQSLTLIATANQGSEATYESGFVIDKFPISRPNLTFSTLTVSNMSPEDSSIYLCSYSTGSGQPQHFGDGTRLSIL.

V and J are TRBV6-1 and TRBJ1-5; D not certain. Germline V gene data show CDR1 as MNHNS and CDR2 as SASEGT. The CDR3 is 15 amino acids. The V end was cut by 3 bases, the J end by 0 bases, with 9 bases between. The CDR3 sequence: CASSDRLYSNQPQHF. The CDR3 region has the DNA TGTGCCAGCAGTGACAGGTTATATAGCAATCAGCCCCAGCATTTT.

A remark on this clonotype: The DNA is omitted, as the CDR3 cannot be located on it reliably, and the CDR3 follows TCRdb's listing. The rearrangement joins TRBV15 to TRBJ1-2. Germline lookup yields CDR1 LNHNV and CDR2 YYDKDF (reference sequence). The length of the CDR3 is 13 amino acids, counting both ends. The CDR3 spells CATSRDVGTGNTF.

In its sample, this clonotype was seen many times. This chain connects TRBV9 to TRBJ2-2; a possible D gene is TRBD1 (5 bases). This CDR3 contains 15 residues. Germline CDR1 SGDLS, CDR2 YYNGEE. With 0 bases removed from V and 6 bases from J, the gap between germline ends came to 12 bases. DNA of the CDR3: TGTGCCAGCAGCGTAGAAGGGGCTGTGGCCGGGGAGCTGTTTTTT. It specifies CASSVEGAVAGELFF.

A remark on this clonotype: Compared with germline, one end of the junction differs, possibly owing to a read error. The chain recombines TRBV27 with TRBJ2-7; D may be TRBD2 (6 bases). CDR3 length: 13 amino acids. The germline gives CDR1 MNHEY, CDR2 SMNVEV (reference sequence). The CDR3 reads CASSLYGRYEQYF. The CDR3 DNA is TGTGCCAGCAGTTTGTACGGGAGATACGAGCAGTATTTC.

About this clonotype itself: Possible read error: a much larger clone is one base away. The genes are TRBV24-1 and TRBJ2-2; 8 positions agree with TRBD1. The CDR3 loop spans 16 amino acids. Germline V CDR1 and CDR2: KGHDR, SFDVKD. The CDR3 DNA reads as TGTGCCACCAGTGATAGCGACAGGGGCGCCACCGGGGGGCTGTTTTTT. It codes for CATSDSDRGATGGLFF.